This T cell receptor beta chain derives from a study of early T cells in non-severe SARS-CoV-2 infection. Attachment of unique molecular identifiers was made to individual cDNA molecules. TCRdb called the 5' RACE reads again in MiXCR, with one record for every CDR3 protein. The data show about 94,000 distinct CDR3 sequences, 13% seen once. Trimming at V came to 5 bases and at J to 2 bases, leaving 8 bases not matched to a gene. The V gene's germline CDR1 is SGHAT and CDR2 FQNNGV. The CDR3 extends over 16 amino acids. The source material was whole blood. The chain uses TRBV11-2 and TRBJ2-1; 8 positions match TRBD2. The sequence came from an adult who was a healthcare worker with PCR-confirmed SARS-CoV-2 infection or an uninfected control (not recorded which). CDR3 bases: TGTGCCAGCAGCACTATAGCGGGGCCTCCCTACAATGAGCAGTTCTTC. Its protein is CASSTIAGPPYNEQFF.